Presented here are 17 T cell receptor beta chains from one specimen sequenced in a study of blood T cells in healthy people across ages. Through a sample-barcoded 5' primer and a J-beta primer mix, a second PCR was run for 7 to 11 cycles. From the 5' RACE reads, TCRdb called clonotypes with MiXCR, one entry per CDR3 protein. The sample yields fewer than 750,000 distinct CDR3 sequences, roughly half seen once. The specimen was blood. These receptors came from a woman at least 80 years old in good health.

The chain links TRBV28 to TRBJ1-5; TRBD1 matches 7 bases. The CDR3 spans 12 residues. Germline loops: CDR1 MDHEN, CDR2 SYDVKM. With V trimmed by 2 bases and J by 15 bases, 7 bases remained unmatched. CDR3 coding DNA: TGTGCCAGCAGTTTAAGGGACAGAGCTTCGCATTTT. Its translation: CASSLRDRASHF.

This clonotype was seen many times. J is TRBJ2-7 and V is TRBV29-1; 7 bases fit TRBD2. Germline CDR1 and CDR2: SQVTM and ANQGSEA. Losses at the gene ends were 6 bases for V and 6 bases for J; bases not matched to a gene: 11. This CDR3 has 13 amino acids. The CDR3 reads CSVPRASGREQYF. The CDR3 DNA follows: TGCAGCGTCCCGCGGGCTAGCGGTCGCGAGCAGTACTTC.

In this sample, this clonotype turned up many times. The V gene is TRBV11-2, the J gene TRBJ2-7; D may be TRBD1 or TRBD2 (5 bases each). Trimming removed 1 base at V and 4 bases at J, with 14 bases between. From germline, CDR1 is SGHAT and CDR2 FQNNGV. CDR3 length equals 15 residues. CDR3 DNA sequence: TGTGCCAGCAGCTTAGGAGGGCAGGGAATTTACGAGCAGTACTTC. It specifies CASSLGGQGIYEQYF.

On this clonotype: A much larger clone is a single base away; this may be a read error. The chain is built from TRBV20-1 and TRBJ2-1; TRBD2 matches at 8 bases. CDR1 and CDR2 (germline): DFQATT, SNEGSKA (reference sequence). CDR3 size: 16 residues. CDR3 protein: CSARVGGGGPLNGQFF. CDR3 nucleotides: TGCAGTGCTAGAGTGGGTGGCGGGGGGCCCCTCAATGGGCAGTTCTTC.

This sequence joins TRBV7-2 and TRBJ2-6, with D unclear. Trimming left V 0 bases short and J 2 bases short, with 5 bases between. The CDR3 runs 15 residues. CDR1 and CDR2 from the germline V gene are SGHTA and FQGNSA. The CDR3 DNA is TGTGCCAGCAGCTTAGCTAGTCCTGGGGCCAACGTCCTGACTTTC. Encoded protein: CASSLASPGANVLTF.

This clonotype was seen only a few times. The chain couples TRBV5-1 to TRBJ2-2; D call uncertain. There are 13 residues in the CDR3. V was trimmed by 1 base and J by 6 bases, leaving 7 bases between them. In germline, CDR1 is SGHRS, CDR2 YFSETQ. CDR3 nucleotide sequence: TGCGCCAGCAGCTTGCGGCAGGCCGGGGAGCTGTTTTTT. The encoded protein is CASSLRQAGELFF.

CDR3 region: CASSLYGGRHNEQYF. The CDR3 region has the DNA TGCGCCAGCAGCTTGTATGGGGGGCGACACAATGAGCAGTACTTC. This rearrangement joins TRBV5-1 to TRBJ2-5; D may match TRBD1 or TRBD2 (6 bases each). Trimming removed 1 base from V and 11 bases from J, with 21 bases in between. This CDR3 comprises 15 residues. Germline V gene sequence: CDR1 SGHRS, CDR2 YFSETQ. The whole variable domain, remainder taken from reference TRBV5-1 and TRBJ2-5, is KAGVTQTPRYLIKTRGQQVTLSCSPISGHRSVSWYQQTPGQGLQFLFEYFSETQRNKGNFPGRFSGRQFSNSRSEMNVSTLELGDSALYLCASSLYGGRHNEQYFGPGTRLLVL.

This clonotype was observed many times. V and J are TRBV30 and TRBJ2-4; no clear D. CDR3 length equals 13 residues. V was pared by 3 bases and J by 0 bases, with 6 bases between. Germline CDR1 reads GTSNPN; CDR2 reads SVGIG (reference sequence). CDR3 nucleotide sequence: TGTGCCTGGAGACATGTAGCCAAAAACATTCAGTACTTC. Translation gives CAWRHVAKNIQYF.

The chain combines TRBV14 with TRBJ2-5; 8 nucleotides line up with TRBD2. Germline CDR1 reads SGHDN; CDR2 reads FVKESK. The CDR3 runs to 17 residues. V was pared by 0 bases and J by 1 base, with 7 bases of the junction left unmatched. Here the CDR3 reads CASSQDMRTSLQETQYF. The CDR3 bases are TGTGCCAGCAGCCAAGATATGCGGACTAGCCTCCAAGAGACCCAGTACTTC. The whole variable domain, filled in from reference TRBV14 and TRBJ2-5, reads EAGVTQFPSHSVIEKGQTVTLRCDPISGHDNLYWYRRVMGKEIKFLLHFVKESKQDESGMPNNRFLAERTGGTYSTLKVQPAELEDSGVYFCASSQDMRTSLQETQYFGPGTRLLVL.

The chain links TRBV7-9 to TRBJ2-7; D gene ambiguous. Germline V gene data show CDR1 as SEHNR and CDR2 as FQNEAQ (reference sequence). V lost 1 base and J 0 bases, leaving 10 bases between the germline ends. The CDR3 runs 15 residues. CDR3 sequence (DNA): TGTGCCAGCAGCTTAGTAACCCGAAGCTCCTACGAGCAGTACTTC. Its protein is CASSLVTRSSYEQYF.

This chain links TRBV9 with TRBJ1-3, with 8 bases lining up with TRBD1. This CDR3 has 15 residues. Losses at the gene ends were 7 bases for V and 4 bases for J; bases not matched to a gene: 10. The germline gives CDR1 SGDLS, CDR2 YYNGEE. The CDR3: CASGGTGTSGNTIYF. The CDR3 nucleotides read TGTGCCAGCGGGGGGACAGGAACCTCCGGAAACACCATATATTTT.

This clonotype has a count of ten or more. The chain couples TRBV5-6 to TRBJ2-1, with 8 bases identical to TRBD1. Germline V lookup: CDR1 SGHDT, CDR2 YYEEEE. This CDR3 spans 16 amino acids. With V trimmed by 4 bases and J by 7 bases, 13 bases remained unmatched. The CDR3 region is CASSDRDRLSHNEQFF. CDR3 coding DNA: TGTGCCAGCAGCGACCGGGACAGGTTATCTCATAATGAGCAGTTCTTC.

The CDR3 spells CASRSIRDFTDTQYF. CDR3 nucleotides: TGTGCCAGCAGGTCTATTCGGGACTTCACAGATACGCAGTATTTT. V and J are TRBV12-3 or TRBV12-4 and TRBJ2-3; tentatively, D is TRBD2 (6 bases). The CDR3 length is 15 residues. The ends were cut back, 6 bases at V and 2 bases at J, with 15 bases in the middle.

In regard to this clonotype: Given a much more abundant clone one base away, this may be a read error. The V and J genes are TRBV5-4 and TRBJ2-4; 7 nucleotides match TRBD1. J gave up 13 bases and V 1 base, and 14 bases lay outside the gene matches. Germline V gene lookup returns CDR1 SGHNT and CDR2 YYREEE (reference sequence). The CDR3 totals 15 residues. CDR3 nucleotide sequence: TGTGCCAGCAGCTTGCGGGACAGCACAACGTACGGGCAGTACTTC. Its translation: CASSLRDSTTYGQYF.

The rearrangement joins TRBV6-2 or TRBV6-3 to TRBJ1-5; 7 bases agree with TRBD1. This CDR3 contains 15 residues. J gave up 0 bases and V 8 bases, and 7 bases lay outside the gene matches. The germline gives CDR1 MNHEY, CDR2 SVGEGT. The CDR3 DNA reads as TGTGCCAGCGGTAGACAGGGATCTAGCAATCAGCCCCAGCATTTT. This translates into CASGRQGSSNQPQHF.

This clonotype was counted at least ten times. The rearrangement joins TRBV4-2 to TRBJ2-7, with D tentatively TRBD1 (5 bases). This CDR3 is built from 16 residues. Germline CDR1 is LGHNA and CDR2 is YNFKEQ. V dropped 2 bases and J dropped 2 bases, with 16 bases sitting between them. In nucleotides, the CDR3 is TGTGCCAGCAGCCAAAGTGCAGGGCCCCAAACCTACGAGCAGTACTTC. Its protein is CASSQSAGPQTYEQYF.

This clonotype was seen many times. The rearrangement joins TRBV12-3 or TRBV12-4 to TRBJ2-2; D may be TRBD2 (6 bases). The ends were cut back, 5 bases at V and 7 bases at J, with 11 bases in the middle. This CDR3 has 13 amino acids. The CDR3 DNA reads as TGTGCCAGCAGTAGACTAGGAGGCGGGGAGCTGTTTTTT. It is translated as CASSRLGGGELFF.